This is a list of T cell receptor beta chains from one sample in a study of radiotherapy plus CTLA-4 blockade in lung cancer. Assay: immunoSEQ multiplex PCR; the TCRdb copy retains only in-frame clones and omits some. The sample holds about 78,000 clones, 86% seen once. The sample consisted of peripheral blood, taken from a patient treated with radiotherapy plus ipilimumab. The receptors were gathered from a human donor with non-small cell lung cancer who had a partial response to radiotherapy plus ipilimumab. Both conserved end residues are part of each CDR3. Fields, in order: CDR3 protein, CDR3 DNA, V gene, D gene, J gene, clone size. The D gene is left open where the match is weak. A clone size is listed for some rows: how often the clone was seen (once, few, many), or a class if it is expanded.

cdr3_aa: CASSLLAVERTQYF; cdr3_nt: TGTGCCAGCAGCTTATTAGCGGTCGAAAGGACCCAGTACTTC; v_call: TRBV7-8; d_call: NA; j_call: TRBJ2-5; clone_size: NA
cdr3_aa: CAWSEAGPAGELFF; cdr3_nt: TGTGCCTGGAGTGAAGCAGGCCCGGCCGGGGAGCTGTTTTTT; v_call: TRBV30; d_call: NA; j_call: TRBJ2-2; clone_size: few
cdr3_aa: CASSNRGLAITGELFF; cdr3_nt: TGTGCCAGTAGTAACCGGGGACTAGCGATCACGGGGGAGCTGTTTTTT; v_call: TRBV19; d_call: TRBD2; j_call: TRBJ2-2; clone_size: NA
cdr3_aa: CAWSLRRGIANVLTF; cdr3_nt: TGTGCCTGGAGTCTAAGAAGGGGGATCGCCAACGTCCTGACTTTC; v_call: TRBV30; d_call: NA; j_call: TRBJ2-6; clone_size: NA
cdr3_aa: CAWSVSAGRDSPLHF; cdr3_nt: TGTGCCTGGAGTGTGTCCGCGGGAAGGGATTCACCCCTCCACTTT; v_call: TRBV30; d_call: NA; j_call: TRBJ1-6; clone_size: once
cdr3_aa: CASSVDSGSNTGELFF; cdr3_nt: TGTGCCAGCAGCGTAGATAGCGGGAGTAACACCGGGGAGCTGTTTTTT; v_call: TRBV9; d_call: TRBD2; j_call: TRBJ2-2; clone_size: NA
cdr3_aa: CASSIEATDTQYF; cdr3_nt: TGTGCCAGCAGTATAGAGGCTACAGATACGCAGTATTTT; v_call: TRBV6-1; d_call: NA; j_call: TRBJ2-3; clone_size: NA
cdr3_aa: CASSFRGAGTVTEAFF; cdr3_nt: TGTGCCAGCAGTTTCCGGGGGGCAGGGACCGTCACTGAAGCTTTCTTT; v_call: TRBV6-5; d_call: NA; j_call: TRBJ1-1; clone_size: NA
cdr3_aa: CASSQTVAGSTDTQYF; cdr3_nt: TGCGCCAGCAGCCAAACAGTCGCGGGGAGCACAGATACGCAGTATTTT; v_call: TRBV4-1; d_call: NA; j_call: TRBJ2-3; clone_size: NA
cdr3_aa: CASSSLLVGVGQGAGELFF; cdr3_nt: TGCGCCAGCAGCAGCCTATTAGTCGGAGTGGGACAGGGCGCCGGGGAGCTGTTTTTT; v_call: TRBV5-1; d_call: TRBD1; j_call: TRBJ2-2; clone_size: NA
cdr3_aa: CASSSRQRNTEAFF; cdr3_nt: TGTGCCAGCAGCTCCAGACAGCGGAACACTGAAGCTTTCTTT; v_call: TRBV7-2; d_call: NA; j_call: TRBJ1-1; clone_size: NA
cdr3_aa: CASSFGGRYHGYTF; cdr3_nt: TGTGCCAGCAGTTTCGGGGGGCGCTATCACGGCTACACCTTC; v_call: TRBV28; d_call: NA; j_call: TRBJ1-2; clone_size: NA
cdr3_aa: CASSAGTVRGGYTF; cdr3_nt: TGTGCCAGCAGTGCGGGGACCGTCCGTGGAGGCTACACCTTC; v_call: TRBV6-5; d_call: NA; j_call: TRBJ1-2; clone_size: NA
cdr3_aa: CAISRAGVEQFF; cdr3_nt: TGTGCCATCAGCCGAGCGGGAGTTGAGCAGTTCTTC; v_call: TRBV10-3; d_call: TRBD2; j_call: TRBJ2-1; clone_size: NA
cdr3_aa: CASRSTYRNTEAFF; cdr3_nt: TGCGCCAGCAGGAGCACGTACAGGAACACTGAAGCTTTCTTT; v_call: TRBV5-1; d_call: NA; j_call: TRBJ1-1; clone_size: NA
cdr3_aa: CASSPHRGNRYEQFF; cdr3_nt: TGTGCCAGCAGCCCACACAGGGGGAATCGATATGAGCAGTTCTTC; v_call: TRBV14; d_call: TRBD1; j_call: TRBJ2-1; clone_size: NA
cdr3_aa: CASGGVADTEAFF; cdr3_nt: TGTGCCAGCGGGGGGGTCGCGGACACTGAAGCTTTCTTT; v_call: TRBV28; d_call: NA; j_call: TRBJ1-1; clone_size: NA
cdr3_aa: CASSPGLGRRDTEAFF; cdr3_nt: TGTGCCAGCTCACCGGGACTCGGTCGTAGGGACACTGAAGCTTTCTTT; v_call: TRBV18; d_call: NA; j_call: TRBJ1-1; clone_size: NA
cdr3_aa: CATRLSPIGELFF; cdr3_nt: TGCGCCACCCGATTATCCCCTATCGGGGAGCTGTTTTTT; v_call: TRBV5-1; d_call: NA; j_call: TRBJ2-2; clone_size: NA
cdr3_aa: CASSLGLGGTEAFF; cdr3_nt: TGTGCCAGCAGCTTAGGATTGGGGGGCACTGAAGCTTTCTTT; v_call: TRBV11-2; d_call: NA; j_call: TRBJ1-1; clone_size: once
cdr3_aa: CASSRGLSRGNTGELFF; cdr3_nt: TGTGCCAGTAGTAGGGGGCTCTCTAGGGGGAACACCGGGGAGCTGTTTTTT; v_call: TRBV19; d_call: NA; j_call: TRBJ2-2; clone_size: NA
cdr3_aa: CASESSGTGEQYF; cdr3_nt: TGTGCCAGCGAGTCTAGCGGGACCGGCGAGCAGTACTTC; v_call: TRBV6-1; d_call: TRBD2; j_call: TRBJ2-7; clone_size: NA
cdr3_aa: CASSRKTGTSLLYNEQFF; cdr3_nt: TGTGCCAGCAGCCGAAAAACCGGGACTAGCCTTCTCTACAATGAGCAGTTCTTC; v_call: TRBV5-6; d_call: TRBD2; j_call: TRBJ2-1; clone_size: NA
cdr3_aa: CASTSGPGTSGMYNEQFF; cdr3_nt: TGTGCCAGCACCTCTGGGCCCGGGACTAGCGGCATGTACAATGAGCAGTTCTTC; v_call: TRBV27; d_call: TRBD2; j_call: TRBJ2-1; clone_size: NA
cdr3_aa: CASLSVAEAFF; cdr3_nt: TGTGCCAGTTTATCGGTCGCTGAAGCTTTCTTT; v_call: TRBV11-2; d_call: NA; j_call: TRBJ1-1; clone_size: NA
cdr3_aa: CASSYRQSDQPQHF; cdr3_nt: TGTGCCAGCAGTTACAGACAATCGGATCAGCCCCAGCATTTT; v_call: TRBV6-5; d_call: NA; j_call: TRBJ1-5; clone_size: NA
cdr3_aa: CASSVAGGGFTEAFF; cdr3_nt: TGTGCCAGCAGCGTAGCGGGGGGCGGTTTTACTGAAGCTTTCTTT; v_call: TRBV9; d_call: NA; j_call: TRBJ1-1; clone_size: NA
cdr3_aa: CASEGGRLYNEQFF; cdr3_nt: TGTGCTAGTGAGGGCGGGAGGCTCTACAATGAGCAGTTCTTC; v_call: TRBV12-5; d_call: TRBD2; j_call: TRBJ2-1; clone_size: NA
cdr3_aa: CAISAGTVRMNTEAFF; cdr3_nt: TGTGCCATCAGCGCCGGGACAGTTCGTATGAACACTGAAGCTTTCTTT; v_call: TRBV10-3; d_call: TRBD1; j_call: TRBJ1-1; clone_size: once
cdr3_aa: CASSKRGQKNTEAFF; cdr3_nt: TGTGCCAGCAGTAAGAGGGGGCAGAAGAACACTGAAGCTTTCTTT; v_call: TRBV9; d_call: TRBD1; j_call: TRBJ1-1; clone_size: once
cdr3_aa: CASSFSQGNTEAFF; cdr3_nt: TGTGCCAGCAGTTTTAGTCAGGGGAACACTGAAGCTTTCTTT; v_call: TRBV27; d_call: NA; j_call: TRBJ1-1; clone_size: NA
cdr3_aa: CASSLAQGATEAFF; cdr3_nt: TGCGCCAGCAGCTTGGCACAGGGGGCCACTGAAGCTTTCTTT; v_call: TRBV5-1; d_call: TRBD1; j_call: TRBJ1-1; clone_size: few
cdr3_aa: CASSLAGGAGANVLTF; cdr3_nt: TGTGCCAGCAGCTTAGCGGGGGGCGCTGGGGCCAACGTCCTGACTTTC; v_call: TRBV11-3; d_call: NA; j_call: TRBJ2-6; clone_size: NA
cdr3_aa: CASSEAPGQGSEKLFF; cdr3_nt: TGTGCCAGCAGTGAAGCCCCAGGACAGGGGTCGGAAAAACTGTTTTTT; v_call: TRBV2; d_call: TRBD1; j_call: TRBJ1-4; clone_size: NA